These 3 T cell receptor beta chains were sequenced from one sample in a study of blood T cell repertoires in COVID-19. Here immunoSEQ multiplex PCR was the method, and the copy in TCRdb shows in-frame clones only, minus some. The sample yields around 37,000 clones, 87% seen once. Sample: peripheral blood. These receptors originate from a man between 60 and 75 years old with acute or convalescent COVID-19.

The DNA of the CDR3 is TGTGCCAGCAGTGTAGGGGGCTCCTATAATTCACCCCTCCACTTT. Protein sequence: CASSVGGSYNSPLHF. V and J are TRBV27 and TRBJ1-6; possibly TRBD1 for D (6 bases). Germline V gene data show CDR1 as MNHEY and CDR2 as SMNVEV (reference sequence). This CDR3 is 15 amino acids long. The V end was cut by 5 bases, the J end by 0 bases, with 8 bases between.

V usage is TRBV9 and J usage is TRBJ2-3; D is undetermined. V was pared by 0 bases and J by 6 bases, with 5 bases between. Germline CDR1 SGDLS, CDR2 YYNGEE. The CDR3 sequence is 12 residues long. CDR3 DNA: TGTGCCAGCAGCGTAGCTCTCGATACGCAGTATTTT. Its translation: CASSVALDTQYF.

V and J are TRBV7-8 and TRBJ1-2; D ambiguous. V was shortened by 2 bases and J by 8 bases, with 18 bases between the two germline ends. Germline V gene sequence: CDR1 SGHVS, CDR2 FQNEAQ. The CDR3 totals 15 residues. This CDR3 is CASSLNLAEVRGYTF. The CDR3 DNA is TGTGCCAGCAGCTTAAATCTGGCTGAGGTACGGGGCTACACCTTC. Using reference TRBV7-8 and TRBJ1-2 for the parts outside the CDR3, the full variable domain is GAGVSQSPRYKVAKRGQDVALRCDPISGHVSLFWYQQALGQGPEFLTYFQNEAQLDKSGLPSDRFFAERPEGSVSTLKIQRTQQEDSAVYLCASSLNLAEVRGYTFGSGTRLTVV.